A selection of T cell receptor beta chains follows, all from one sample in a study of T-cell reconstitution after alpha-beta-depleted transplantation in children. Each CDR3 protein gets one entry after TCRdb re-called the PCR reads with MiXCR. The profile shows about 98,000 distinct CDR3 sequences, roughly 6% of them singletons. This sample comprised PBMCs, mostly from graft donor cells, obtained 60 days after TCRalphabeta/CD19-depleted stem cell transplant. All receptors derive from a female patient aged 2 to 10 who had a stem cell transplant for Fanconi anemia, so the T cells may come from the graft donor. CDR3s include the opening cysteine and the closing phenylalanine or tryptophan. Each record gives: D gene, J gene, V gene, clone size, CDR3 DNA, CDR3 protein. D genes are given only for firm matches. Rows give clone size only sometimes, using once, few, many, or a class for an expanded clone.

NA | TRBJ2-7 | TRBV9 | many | TGTGCCAGCAGCGTAGGGGGCGGGGGACAGGACAAGTACTTC | CASSVGGGGQDKYF
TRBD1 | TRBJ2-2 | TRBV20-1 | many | TGCAGTGCTAGAGGAGGGGGCGGCCCCGGGGAGCTGTTTTTT | CSARGGGGPGELFF
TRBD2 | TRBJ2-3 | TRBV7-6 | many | TGTGCCAGCAGCTTAGGTTTAGCGGGAGGGCCGGGGAATACGCAGTATTTT | CASSLGLAGGPGNTQYF
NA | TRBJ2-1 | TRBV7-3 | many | TGTGCCAGCACGCCGTCCGGGGGAGGAAATTACAATGAGCAGTTCTTC | CASTPSGGGNYNEQFF
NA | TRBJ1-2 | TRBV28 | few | TGTGCCAGCACCTCGCCTGAAGACAGTTACTATGGCTACACCTTC | CASTSPEDSYYGYTF
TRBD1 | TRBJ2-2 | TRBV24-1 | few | TGTGCCACCAGTGACCGACAGGGGGCGAACACCGGGGAGCTGTTTTTT | CATSDRQGANTGELFF
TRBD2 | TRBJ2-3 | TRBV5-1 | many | TGCGCCAGCAGCTACTTAGCTAGCGGGGGCACAGATACGCAGTATTTT | CASSYLASGGTDTQYF
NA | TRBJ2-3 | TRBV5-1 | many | TGCGCCAGCAGCCCCTTGGCCGGTCCGGTCACAGATACGCAGTATTTT | CASSPLAGPVTDTQYF
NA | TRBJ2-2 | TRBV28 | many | TGTGCCAGCAGTTGGAGCCTTTGGTCCACCGGGGAGCTGTTTTTT | CASSWSLWSTGELFF
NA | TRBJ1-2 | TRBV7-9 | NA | TGTGCCAGCAGCCGGCGAGGAGCGGGCTATGGCTACACCTTC | CASSRRGAGYGYTF
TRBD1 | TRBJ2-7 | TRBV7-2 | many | TGTGCCAGCAGCCCAAACGGACAGGCCCTGGCCTACGAGCAGTACTTC | CASSPNGQALAYEQYF
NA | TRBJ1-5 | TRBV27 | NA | TGTGCCAGCAGTTTATTTCGCGAGGATCAGCCCCAGCATTTT | CASSLFREDQPQHF
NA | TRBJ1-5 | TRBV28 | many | TGTGCCAGCAGTTTACAGTACAATCAGCCCCAGCATTTT | CASSLQYNQPQHF
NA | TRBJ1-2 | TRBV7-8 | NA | TGTGCCAGCAGCTTAGAGCCAGTTTATGGCTACACCTTC | CASSLEPVYGYTF
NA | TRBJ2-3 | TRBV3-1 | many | TGTGCCAGCAGCCAAGGGTCGGGGGGCCCGTTTGCAGATACGCAGTATTTT | CASSQGSGGPFADTQYF
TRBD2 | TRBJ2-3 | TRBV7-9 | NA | TGTGCCAGCAGCTTAGATGGGACTAGCGCAGATACGCAGTATTTT | CASSLDGTSADTQYF
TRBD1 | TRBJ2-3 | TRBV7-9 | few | TGTGCCAGCAACAAAGCCCGGGACAGCTACACAGATACGCAGTATTTT | CASNKARDSYTDTQYF
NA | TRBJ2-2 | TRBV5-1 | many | TGCGCCAGCAGCTTAGGGCTACTCACTGACACCGGGGAGCTGTTTTTT | CASSLGLLTDTGELFF
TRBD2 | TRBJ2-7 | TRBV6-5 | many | TGTGCCAGCAGTTACTCGCGGGGGTTCTCCTACGAGCAGTACTTC | CASSYSRGFSYEQYF
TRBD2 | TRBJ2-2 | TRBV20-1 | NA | TGCAGTGCCCGTGGAGGGACTAGCGGGACCGTCCTGTTTTTT | CSARGGTSGTVLFF
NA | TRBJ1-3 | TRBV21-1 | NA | TGTGCCAGCAGCAAAACACGCAACAGGAGCTCTGGAAACACCATATATTTT | CASSKTRNRSSGNTIYF
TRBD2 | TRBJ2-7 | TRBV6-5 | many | TGTGCCAGCAGTTACGCCGGGGGGGATTACGAGCAGTACTTC | CASSYAGGDYEQYF
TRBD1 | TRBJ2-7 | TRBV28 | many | TGTGCCAGCGGCCTCACCGGGACAGCTCCCTACGAGCAGTACTTC | CASGLTGTAPYEQYF
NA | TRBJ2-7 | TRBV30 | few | TGTGCCTGGAGGCAGGGGAGCTCCTACGAGCAGTACTTC | CAWRQGSSYEQYF
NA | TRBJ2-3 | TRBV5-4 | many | TGTGCCAGCAGCTTGGGGGGCGGGCGGAGCACAGATACGCAGTATTTT | CASSLGGGRSTDTQYF
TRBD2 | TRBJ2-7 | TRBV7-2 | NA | TGTGCCAGCAGCTTATCGGGACTAGTCGCCGACGAGCAGTACTTC | CASSLSGLVADEQYF
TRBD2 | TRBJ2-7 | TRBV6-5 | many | TGTGCCAGCAGTTCCTTAGCGGGAGTGGTCTACGAGCAGTACTTC | CASSSLAGVVYEQYF
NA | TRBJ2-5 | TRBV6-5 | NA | TGTGCCAGCACCGGAACCCTGGGGACCCAGTACTTC | CASTGTLGTQYF
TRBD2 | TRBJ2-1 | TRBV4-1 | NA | TGCGCCAGCAGCAGGAAGGCGGGAGGGTCGTACAATGAGCAGTTCTTC | CASSRKAGGSYNEQFF